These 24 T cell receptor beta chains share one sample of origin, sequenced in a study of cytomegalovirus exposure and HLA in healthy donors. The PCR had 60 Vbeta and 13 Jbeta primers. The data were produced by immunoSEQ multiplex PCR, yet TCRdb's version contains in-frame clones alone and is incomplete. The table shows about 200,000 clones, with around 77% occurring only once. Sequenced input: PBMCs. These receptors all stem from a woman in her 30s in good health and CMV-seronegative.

CDR3 loop: CASSEDRNYGYTF. The CDR3 DNA sequence: TGTGCCAGCAGTGAAGACAGGAACTATGGCTACACCTTC. This rearrangement joins TRBV2 to TRBJ1-2, with D perhaps TRBD1 (5 bases). Between the trimmed V and J ends, which lost 1 base and 2 bases, there was a span of 5 bases. CDR3 length: 13 residues. Germline loops: CDR1 SNHLY, CDR2 FYNNEI.

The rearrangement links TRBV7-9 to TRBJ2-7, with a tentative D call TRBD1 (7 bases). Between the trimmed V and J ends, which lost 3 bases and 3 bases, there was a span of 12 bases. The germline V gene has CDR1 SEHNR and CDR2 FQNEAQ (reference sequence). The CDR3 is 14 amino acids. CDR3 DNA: TGTGCCAGCAGCTTCCGGCAGGGGGGCTACGAGCAGTACTTC. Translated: CASSFRQGGYEQYF.

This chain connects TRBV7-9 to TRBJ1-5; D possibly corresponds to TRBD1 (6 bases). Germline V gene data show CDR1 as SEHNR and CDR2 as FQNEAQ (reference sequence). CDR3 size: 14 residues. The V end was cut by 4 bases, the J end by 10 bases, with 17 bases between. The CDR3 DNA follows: TGTGCCAGCAGCTCGGACAGCACGATACTACCCCAGCATTTT. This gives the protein CASSSDSTILPQHF.

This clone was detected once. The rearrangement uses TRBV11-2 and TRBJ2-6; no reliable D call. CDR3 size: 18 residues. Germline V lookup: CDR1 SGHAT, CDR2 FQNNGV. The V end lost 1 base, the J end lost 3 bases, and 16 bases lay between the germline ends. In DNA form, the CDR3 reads TGTGCCAGCAGCTTAGGGGTCTTAACCTCTAGTGGGGCCAACGTCCTGACTTTC. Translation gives CASSLGVLTSSGANVLTF.

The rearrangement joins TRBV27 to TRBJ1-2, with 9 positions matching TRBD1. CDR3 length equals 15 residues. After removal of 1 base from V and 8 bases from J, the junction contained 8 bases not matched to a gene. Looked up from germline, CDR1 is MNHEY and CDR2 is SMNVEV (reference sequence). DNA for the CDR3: TGTGCCAGCAGTTTATGGGGACAGGGTGATGCGGGCTACACCTTC. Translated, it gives CASSLWGQGDAGYTF.

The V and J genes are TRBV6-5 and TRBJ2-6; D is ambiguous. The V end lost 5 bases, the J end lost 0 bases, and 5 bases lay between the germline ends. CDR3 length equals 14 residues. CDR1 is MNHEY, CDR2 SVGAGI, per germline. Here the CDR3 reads CASSDNSGANVLTF. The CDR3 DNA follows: TGTGCCAGCAGTGACAACTCTGGGGCCAACGTCCTGACTTTC.

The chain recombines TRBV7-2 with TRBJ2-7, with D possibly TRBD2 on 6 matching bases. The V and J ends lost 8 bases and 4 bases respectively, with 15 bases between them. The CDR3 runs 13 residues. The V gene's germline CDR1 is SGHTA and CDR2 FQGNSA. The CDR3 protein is CASSHQAGYEQYF. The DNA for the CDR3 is TGTGCCAGCTCACACCAGGCGGGGTACGAGCAGTACTTC. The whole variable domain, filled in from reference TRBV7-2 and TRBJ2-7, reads GAGVSQSPSNKVTEKGKDVELRCDPISGHTALYWYRQSLGQGLEFLIYFQGNSAPDKSGLPSDRFSAERTGGSVSTLTIQRTQQEDSAVYLCASSHQAGYEQYFGPGTRLTVT.

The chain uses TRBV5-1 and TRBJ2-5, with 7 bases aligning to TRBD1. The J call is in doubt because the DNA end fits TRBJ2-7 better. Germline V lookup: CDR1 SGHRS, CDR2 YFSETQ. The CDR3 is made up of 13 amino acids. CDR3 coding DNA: TGCGCCAGCAGTGGGGGACAGAGCTACGAGCAGTACTTC. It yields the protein CASSGGQSYEQYF.

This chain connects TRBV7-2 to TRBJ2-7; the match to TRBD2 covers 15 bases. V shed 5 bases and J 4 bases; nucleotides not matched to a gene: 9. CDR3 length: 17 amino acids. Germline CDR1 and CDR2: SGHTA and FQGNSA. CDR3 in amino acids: CASSVTGLAGGKYEQYF. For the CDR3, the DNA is TGTGCCAGCAGCGTGACGGGACTAGCGGGAGGAAAATACGAGCAGTACTTC.

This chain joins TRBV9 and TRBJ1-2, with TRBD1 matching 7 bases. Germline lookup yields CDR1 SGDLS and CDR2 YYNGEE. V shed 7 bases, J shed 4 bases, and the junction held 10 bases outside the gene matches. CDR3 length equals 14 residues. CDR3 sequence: CASGRGTEAYGYTF. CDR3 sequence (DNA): TGTGCCAGCGGAAGGGGGACAGAAGCCTATGGCTACACCTTC.

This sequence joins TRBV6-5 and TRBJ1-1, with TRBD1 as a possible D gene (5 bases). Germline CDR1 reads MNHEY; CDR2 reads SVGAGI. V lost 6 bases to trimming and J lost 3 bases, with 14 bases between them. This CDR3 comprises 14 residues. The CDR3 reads CASRDISGDTEAFF. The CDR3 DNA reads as TGTGCCAGCAGGGACATCTCTGGGGACACTGAAGCTTTCTTT.

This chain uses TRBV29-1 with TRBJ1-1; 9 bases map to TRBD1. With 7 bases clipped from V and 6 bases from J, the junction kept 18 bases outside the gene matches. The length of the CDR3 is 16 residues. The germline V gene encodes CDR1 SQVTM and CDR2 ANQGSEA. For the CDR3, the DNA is TGCAGCGCCCTGATTTGGAGGACAGGGGTGGATGCTGAAGCTTTCTTT. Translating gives CSALIWRTGVDAEAFF.

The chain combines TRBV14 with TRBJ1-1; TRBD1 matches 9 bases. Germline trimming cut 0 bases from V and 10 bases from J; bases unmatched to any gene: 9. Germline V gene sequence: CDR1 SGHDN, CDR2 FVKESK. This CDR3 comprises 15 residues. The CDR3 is CASSQDLGDRGGAFF. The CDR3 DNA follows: TGTGCCAGCAGCCAAGATCTAGGAGACAGGGGGGGAGCTTTCTTT. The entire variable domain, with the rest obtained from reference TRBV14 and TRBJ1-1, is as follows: EAGVTQFPSHSVIEKGQTVTLRCDPISGHDNLYWYRRVMGKEIKFLLHFVKESKQDESGMPNNRFLAERTGGTYSTLKVQPAELEDSGVYFCASSQDLGDRGGAFFGQGTRLTVV.

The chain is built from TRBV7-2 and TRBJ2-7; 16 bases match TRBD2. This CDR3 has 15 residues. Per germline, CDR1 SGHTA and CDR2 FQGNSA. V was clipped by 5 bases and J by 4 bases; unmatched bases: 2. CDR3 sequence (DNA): TGTGCCAGCAGCCCGGGACTAGCGGGAGGGTACGAGCAGTACTTC. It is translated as CASSPGLAGGYEQYF.

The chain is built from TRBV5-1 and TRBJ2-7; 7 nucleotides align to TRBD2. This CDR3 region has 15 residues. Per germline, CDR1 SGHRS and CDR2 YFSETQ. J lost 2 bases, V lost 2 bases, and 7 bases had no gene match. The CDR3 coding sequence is TGCGCCAGCAGCTTACGGGCCGGGACTACCTACGAGCAGTACTTC. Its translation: CASSLRAGTTYEQYF. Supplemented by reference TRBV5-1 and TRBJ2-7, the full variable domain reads KAGVTQTPRYLIKTRGQQVTLSCSPISGHRSVSWYQQTPGQGLQFLFEYFSETQRNKGNFPGRFSGRQFSNSRSEMNVSTLELGDSALYLCASSLRAGTTYEQYFGPGTRLTVT.

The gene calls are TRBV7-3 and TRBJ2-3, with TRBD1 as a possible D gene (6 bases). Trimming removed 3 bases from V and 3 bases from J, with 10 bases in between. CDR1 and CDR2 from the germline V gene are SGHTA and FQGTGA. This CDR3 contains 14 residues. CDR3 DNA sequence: TGTGCCAGCAGCTTGGTGGGGGCAACAGATACGCAGTATTTT. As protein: CASSLVGATDTQYF.

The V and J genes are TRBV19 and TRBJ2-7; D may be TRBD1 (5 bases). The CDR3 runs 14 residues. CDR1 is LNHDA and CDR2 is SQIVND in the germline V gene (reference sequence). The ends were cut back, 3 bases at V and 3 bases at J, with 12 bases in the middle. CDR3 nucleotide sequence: TGTGCCAGTAGTATTAACAGGATAGACTACGAGCAGTACTTC. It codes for CASSINRIDYEQYF.

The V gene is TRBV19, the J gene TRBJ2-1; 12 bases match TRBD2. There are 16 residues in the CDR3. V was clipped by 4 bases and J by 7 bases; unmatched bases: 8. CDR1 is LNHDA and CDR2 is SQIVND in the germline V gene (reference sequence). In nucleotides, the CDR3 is TGTGCCAGTAGTAAAGCTAGCGGGAGGGCCTTGAATGAGCAGTTCTTC. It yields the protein CASSKASGRALNEQFF.

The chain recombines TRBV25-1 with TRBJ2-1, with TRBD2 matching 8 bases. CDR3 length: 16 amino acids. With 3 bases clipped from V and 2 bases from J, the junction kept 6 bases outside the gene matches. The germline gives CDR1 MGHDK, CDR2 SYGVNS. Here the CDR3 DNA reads TGTGCCAGCAGTGAGTATAGCGGGAACCCCTACAATGAGCAGTTCTTC. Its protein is CASSEYSGNPYNEQFF.

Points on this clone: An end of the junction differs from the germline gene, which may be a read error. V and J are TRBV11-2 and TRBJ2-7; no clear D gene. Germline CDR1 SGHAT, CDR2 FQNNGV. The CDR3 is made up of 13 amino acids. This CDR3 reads CASSLGPLYGQYF. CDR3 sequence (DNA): TGTGCCAGCAGCTTAGGACCACTATACGGGCAGTACTTC.

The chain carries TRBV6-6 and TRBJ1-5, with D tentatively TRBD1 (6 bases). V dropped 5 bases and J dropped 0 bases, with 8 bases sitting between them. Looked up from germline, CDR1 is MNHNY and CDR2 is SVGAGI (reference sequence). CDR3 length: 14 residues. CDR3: CASSKGDSNQPQHF. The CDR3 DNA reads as TGTGCCAGCAGTAAGGGGGATAGCAATCAGCCCCAGCATTTT.

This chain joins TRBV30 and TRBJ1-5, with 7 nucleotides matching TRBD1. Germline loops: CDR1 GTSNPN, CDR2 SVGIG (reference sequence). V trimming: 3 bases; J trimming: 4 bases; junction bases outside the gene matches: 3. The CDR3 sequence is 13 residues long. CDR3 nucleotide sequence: TGTGCCTGGAGCCGCAGGGGGAATCAGCCCCAGCATTTT. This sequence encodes CAWSRRGNQPQHF.

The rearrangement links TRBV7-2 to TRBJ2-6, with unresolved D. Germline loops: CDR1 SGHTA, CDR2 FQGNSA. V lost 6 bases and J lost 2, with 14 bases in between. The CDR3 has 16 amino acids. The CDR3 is CASSKVMGAGANVLTF. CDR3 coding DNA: TGTGCCAGCAGTAAGGTGATGGGCGCTGGGGCCAACGTCCTGACTTTC.

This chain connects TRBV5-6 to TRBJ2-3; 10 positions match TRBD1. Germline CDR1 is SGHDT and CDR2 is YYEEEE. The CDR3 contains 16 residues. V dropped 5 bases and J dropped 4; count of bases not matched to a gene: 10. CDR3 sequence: CASSRDRGRAADTQYF. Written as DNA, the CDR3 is TGTGCCAGCAGTCGAGACAGGGGGCGAGCAGCAGATACGCAGTATTTT. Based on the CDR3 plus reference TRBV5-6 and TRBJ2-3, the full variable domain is DAGVTQSPTHLIKTRGQQVTLRCSPKSGHDTVSWYQQALGQGPQFIFQYYEEEERQRGNFPDRFSGHQFPNYSSELNVNALLLGDSALYLCASSRDRGRAADTQYFGPGTRLTVL.